This is a list of T cell receptor beta chains from one sample in a study of T-cell memory formation after mild COVID-19. TCRdb called the 5' RACE reads again in MiXCR, with one record for every CDR3 protein. The sample contains approximately 350,000 distinct CDR3 sequences, 13% of which appear only once. The sample was PBMCs or a T cell subset sorted from them (not recorded which). The receptors were sampled from a man younger than 30 who had mild COVID-19 (a few samples of this study predate the infection). Cell type and time point are not known. CDR3s include the opening cysteine and the closing phenylalanine or tryptophan.

J: TRBJ1-1; V: TRBV7-2; CDR3: CASSLVRRKNTEAFF
J: TRBJ2-6; V: TRBV11-2; CDR3: CATRGEPLLGANVLTF
J: TRBJ2-5; V: TRBV11-1; CDR3: CASSFLGGRGGETQYF
J: TRBJ1-1; V: TRBV7-9; CDR3: CASSLGGSITEAFF
J: TRBJ2-5; V: TRBV6-2/TRBV6-3; CDR3: CASSYLTSGTQETQYF
J: TRBJ2-2; V: TRBV7-2; CDR3: CASSSRTGANTGELFF
J: TRBJ2-5; V: TRBV5-5; CDR3: CASSLLWLQSGGETQYF
J: TRBJ2-3; V: TRBV7-3; CDR3: CASSYASGGAGDTQYF
J: TRBJ1-1; V: TRBV7-8; CDR3: CASSLQLNTEAFF
J: TRBJ2-3; V: TRBV5-6; CDR3: CASSLGLAAHPDTQYF
J: TRBJ2-3; V: TRBV6-2/TRBV6-3; CDR3: CASSRAGEADTQYF
J: TRBJ2-5; V: TRBV20-1; CDR3: CSAAGSGETQYF
J: TRBJ2-6; V: TRBV18; CDR3: CASSPLASGANVLTF
J: TRBJ2-5; V: TRBV6-2/TRBV6-3; CDR3: CASSSAEETQYF
J: TRBJ2-5; V: TRBV10-2; CDR3: CASRPTTGGRKTQYF
J: TRBJ1-1; V: TRBV3-1; CDR3: CASSRLPGGSTEAFF
J: TRBJ1-1; V: TRBV10-3; CDR3: CAISEGTGGSSFF
J: TRBJ1-5; V: TRBV7-9; CDR3: CASSPGGQGSQPQHF
J: TRBJ2-1; V: TRBV7-9; CDR3: CASSLSLAGSYNEQFF
J: TRBJ2-3; V: TRBV7-9; CDR3: CASSLMRISTDTQYF
J: TRBJ2-1; V: TRBV7-9; CDR3: CASSLAPEGYYNEQFF
J: TRBJ1-2; V: TRBV3-1; CDR3: CASSQGGRGYYGYTF
J: TRBJ1-4; V: TRBV4-3; CDR3: CASSRSSGAREKLFF
J: TRBJ2-1; V: TRBV19; CDR3: CASCLGTGRYNEQFF
J: TRBJ2-1; V: TRBV5-6; CDR3: CASSAGRDFGSGEQFF
J: TRBJ2-2; V: TRBV6-6; CDR3: CASSSSTTGELFF
J: TRBJ2-6; V: TRBV6-2/TRBV6-3; CDR3: CASSSTSTGANVLTF